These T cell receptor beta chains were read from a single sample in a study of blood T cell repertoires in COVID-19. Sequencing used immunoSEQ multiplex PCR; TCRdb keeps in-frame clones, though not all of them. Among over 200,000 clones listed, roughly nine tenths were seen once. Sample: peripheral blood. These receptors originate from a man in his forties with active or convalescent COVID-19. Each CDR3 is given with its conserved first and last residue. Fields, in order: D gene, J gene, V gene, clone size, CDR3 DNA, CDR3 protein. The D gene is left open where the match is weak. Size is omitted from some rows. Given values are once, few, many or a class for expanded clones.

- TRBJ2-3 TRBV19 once TGTGCCAGTAGTGCCCGGGACACTAATACGCAGTATTTT CASSARDTNTQYF
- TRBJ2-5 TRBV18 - TGTGCCAGCTCTCCTACTATGAAAGAGACCCAGTACTTC CASSPTMKETQYF
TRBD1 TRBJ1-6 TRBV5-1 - TGCGCCAGCAGCTATGGACAGGTTAATTTAAATTCACCCCTCCACTTT CASSYGQVNLNSPLHF
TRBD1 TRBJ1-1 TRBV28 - TGTGCCAGCAGTGAAAATCTCGACAGGGTCGAAGCTTTCTTT CASSENLDRVEAFF
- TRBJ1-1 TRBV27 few TGTGCCAGCAGTTTAGACAGTAAGACTGAAGCTTTCTTT CASSLDSKTEAFF
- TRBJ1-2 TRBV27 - TGTGCCAGCAGTTTATCGAGGCTGGAGGGCTACACCTTC CASSLSRLEGYTF
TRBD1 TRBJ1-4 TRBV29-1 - TGCAGCGTGGGGACAGGGCTTAATGAAAAACTGTTTTTT CSVGTGLNEKLFF
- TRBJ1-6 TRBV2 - TGTGCCAGCAGTACCCGTCAGGGAAGCAATTCACCCCTCCACTTT CASSTRQGSNSPLHF
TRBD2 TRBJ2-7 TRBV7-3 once TGTGCCAGCAGCAACCTGACAGGGACTAGCGGGAGGTGCGGGCAGTACTTC CASSNLTGTSGRCGQYF
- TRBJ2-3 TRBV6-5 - TGTGCCAGCAGTTACTATCGAGCAGATACGCAGTATTTT CASSYYRADTQYF
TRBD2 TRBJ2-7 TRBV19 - TGTGCCAGTAGTATGCCTTCTAGCGGGGACTACGAGCAGTACTTC CASSMPSSGDYEQYF
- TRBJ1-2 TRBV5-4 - TGTGCCAGCAGCTTGGTGGAGGGGTCTAACTATGGCTACACCTTC CASSLVEGSNYGYTF
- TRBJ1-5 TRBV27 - TGTGCCAGCAGTCCGCAGGCTGGTCAGCCCCAGCATTTT CASSPQAGQPQHF
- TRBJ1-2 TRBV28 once TGTGCCAGCAGTTTAGGGACTGACCTCGGCTACACCTTC CASSLGTDLGYTF
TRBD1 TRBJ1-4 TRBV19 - TGTGCCAGTACCACGCAAGGGGGACAGTATGAAAAACTGTTTTTT CASTTQGGQYEKLFF
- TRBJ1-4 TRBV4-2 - TGTGCCAGCAGCCAAGATGGGGGGGTAGGGAATGAAAAACTGTTTTTT CASSQDGGVGNEKLFF
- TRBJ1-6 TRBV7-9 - TGTGCCAGCAGCCCGTACGAGCAGGGTAATTCACCCCTCCACTTT CASSPYEQGNSPLHF
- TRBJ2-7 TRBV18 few TGTGCCAGCTCAGTAATGACAGATTCCTACGAGCAGTACTTC CASSVMTDSYEQYF
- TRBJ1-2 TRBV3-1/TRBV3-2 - TGTGCCAGCAGCCAAGAATTAGGGGGGGCTTCATCCTATGGCTACACCTTC CASSQELGGASSYGYTF
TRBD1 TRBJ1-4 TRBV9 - TGTGCCAGCAGCTCCAAGTGGGACAGTAATGAAAAACTGTTTTTT CASSSKWDSNEKLFF
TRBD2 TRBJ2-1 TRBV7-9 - TGTGCCAGCAGCTTATGGGGACTAGCGATCAATGAGCAGTTCTTC CASSLWGLAINEQFF
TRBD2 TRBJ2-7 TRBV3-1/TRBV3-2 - TGTGCCAGCAGCCCCACCCCCGGGGGGGCGCAGTACTTC CASSPTPGGAQYF
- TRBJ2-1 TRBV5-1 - TGCGCCAGCACCCTGAGCGGATCCTACAATGAGCAGTTCTTC CASTLSGSYNEQFF
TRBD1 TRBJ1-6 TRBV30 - TGTGCCTGGAGGCCAGGGGGAAATTCACCCCTCCACTTT CAWRPGGNSPLHF
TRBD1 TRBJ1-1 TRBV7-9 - TGTGCCAGCACCCCGAGGACAGGGGGTTTACCTCCTGAAGCTTTCTTT CASTPRTGGLPPEAFF
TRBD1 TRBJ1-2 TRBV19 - TGTGCCAGTAGTTCCACCGGGACAGGCCCCATCGGGTATGGCTACACCTTC CASSSTGTGPIGYGYTF
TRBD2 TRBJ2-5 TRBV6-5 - TGTGCCAGCAGCGCCGGGACTAGCTTCCGGGAGACCCAGTACTTC CASSAGTSFRETQYF